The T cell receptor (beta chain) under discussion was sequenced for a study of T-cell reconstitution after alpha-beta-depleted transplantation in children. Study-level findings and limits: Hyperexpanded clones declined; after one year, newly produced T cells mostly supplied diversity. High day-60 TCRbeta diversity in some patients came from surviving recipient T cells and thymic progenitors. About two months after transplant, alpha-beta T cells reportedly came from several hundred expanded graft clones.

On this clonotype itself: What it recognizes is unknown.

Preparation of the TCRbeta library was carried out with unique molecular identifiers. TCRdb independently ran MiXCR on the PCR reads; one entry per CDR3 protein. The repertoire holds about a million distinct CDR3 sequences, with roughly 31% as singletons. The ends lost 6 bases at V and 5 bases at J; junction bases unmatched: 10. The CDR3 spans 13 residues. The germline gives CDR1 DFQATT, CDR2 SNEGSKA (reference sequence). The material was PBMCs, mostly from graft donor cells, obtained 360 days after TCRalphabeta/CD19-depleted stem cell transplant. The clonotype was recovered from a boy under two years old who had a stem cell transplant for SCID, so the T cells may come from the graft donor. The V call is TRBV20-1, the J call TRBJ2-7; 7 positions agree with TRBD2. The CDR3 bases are TGCAGTGCCGGGGAGGGCTTGTTAAACGAGCAGTACTTC. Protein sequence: CSAGEGLLNEQYF.